The 4 T cell receptor beta chains below were found in one sample sequenced in a study of blood T cell repertoires in COVID-19. The table came from immunoSEQ multiplex PCR; TCRdb's copy has only in-frame clones and leaves some out. Of roughly 48,000 clones in the sample, approximately 82% were seen once. Material for sequencing was peripheral blood. The receptors come from a human donor in a cohort sampled during active COVID-19.

This sequence joins TRBV6-5 and TRBJ2-3, with D maybe TRBD1 (5 bases). Germline V lookup: CDR1 MNHEY, CDR2 SVGAGI. V shed 6 bases and J shed 6 bases, with 19 bases lying between them. There are 15 residues in the CDR3. The CDR3 reads CASRGVRGGSDTQYF. In DNA form, the CDR3 reads TGTGCCAGCAGAGGGGTGCGTGGCGGTTCGGATACGCAGTATTTT.

This clone was recorded only once. The chain carries TRBV10-3 and TRBJ2-7; 9 positions match TRBD1. V lost 5 bases to trimming and J lost 2 bases; unmatched junction nucleotides: 7. Germline values: CDR1 ENHRY, CDR2 SYGVKD. The CDR3 has 15 amino acids. CDR3 sequence reads: CAISFSTGGTYEQYF. The CDR3 DNA sequence: TGTGCCATCAGTTTCTCGACAGGGGGTACCTACGAGCAGTACTTC.

V is TRBV9 and J is TRBJ1-2; 8 bases align to TRBD1. V was pared by 4 bases and J by 4 bases, with 3 bases of the junction left unmatched. The CDR3 extends over 13 amino acids. CDR1 and CDR2 (germline): SGDLS, YYNGEE. This CDR3 is CASSQGTGYGYTF. The CDR3, as DNA: TGTGCCAGCAGCCAAGGGACAGGCTATGGCTACACCTTC. Drawing the rest from reference TRBV9 and TRBJ1-2, the complete variable domain is DSGVTQTPKHLITATGQRVTLRCSPRSGDLSVYWYQQSLDQGLQFLIQYYNGEERAKGNILERFSAQQFPDLHSELNLSSLELGDSALYFCASSQGTGYGYTFGSGTRLTVV.

J is TRBJ1-4 and V is TRBV11-2; D gene uncertain. This CDR3 has 16 amino acids. In germline, CDR1 is SGHAT, CDR2 FQNNGV. V was clipped by 4 bases and J by 6 bases, with 18 bases between them. The CDR3 coding sequence is TGTGCCAGCAGCTCCTCCTTCCGGGAACACCATGAAAAACTGTTTTTT. Encoded protein: CASSSSFREHHEKLFF.